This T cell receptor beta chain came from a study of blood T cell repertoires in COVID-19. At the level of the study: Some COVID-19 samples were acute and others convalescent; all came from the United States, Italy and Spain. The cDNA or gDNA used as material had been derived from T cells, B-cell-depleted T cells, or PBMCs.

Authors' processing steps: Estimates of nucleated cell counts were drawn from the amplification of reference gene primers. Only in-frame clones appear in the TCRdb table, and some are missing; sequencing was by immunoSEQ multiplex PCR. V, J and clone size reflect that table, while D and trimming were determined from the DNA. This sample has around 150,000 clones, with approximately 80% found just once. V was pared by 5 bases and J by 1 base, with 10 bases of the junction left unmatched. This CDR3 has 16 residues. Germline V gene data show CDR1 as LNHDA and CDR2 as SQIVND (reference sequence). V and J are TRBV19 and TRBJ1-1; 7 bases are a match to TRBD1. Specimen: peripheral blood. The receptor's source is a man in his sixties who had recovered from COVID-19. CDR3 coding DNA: TGTGCCAGTAGTGCACCGACGGGACAGCCGAACACTGAAGCTTTCTTT. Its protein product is CASSAPTGQPNTEAFF. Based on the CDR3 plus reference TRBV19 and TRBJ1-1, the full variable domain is DGGITQSPKYLFRKEGQNVTLSCEQNLNHDAMYWYRQDPGQGLRLIYYSQIVNDFQKGDIAEGYSVSREKKESFPLTVTSAQKNPTAFYLCASSAPTGQPNTEAFFGQGTRLTVV.